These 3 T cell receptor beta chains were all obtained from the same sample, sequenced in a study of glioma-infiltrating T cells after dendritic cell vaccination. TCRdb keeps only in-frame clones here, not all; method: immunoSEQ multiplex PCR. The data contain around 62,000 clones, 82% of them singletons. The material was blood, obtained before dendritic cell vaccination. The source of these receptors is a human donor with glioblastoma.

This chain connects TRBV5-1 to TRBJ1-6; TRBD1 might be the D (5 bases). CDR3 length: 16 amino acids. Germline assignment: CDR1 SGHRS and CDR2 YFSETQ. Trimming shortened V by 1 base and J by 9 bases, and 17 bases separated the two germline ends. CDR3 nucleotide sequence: TGCGCCAGCAGCTTGCAGGTTAAGGGGCAGGGTTCACCCCTCCACTTT. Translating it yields CASSLQVKGQGSPLHF.

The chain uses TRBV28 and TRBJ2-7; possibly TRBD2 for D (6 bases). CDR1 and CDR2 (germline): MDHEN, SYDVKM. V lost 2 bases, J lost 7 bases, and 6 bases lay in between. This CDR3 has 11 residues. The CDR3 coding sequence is TGTGCCAGCAGTTTACGGGGGGAGCAGTACTTC. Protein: CASSLRGEQYF.

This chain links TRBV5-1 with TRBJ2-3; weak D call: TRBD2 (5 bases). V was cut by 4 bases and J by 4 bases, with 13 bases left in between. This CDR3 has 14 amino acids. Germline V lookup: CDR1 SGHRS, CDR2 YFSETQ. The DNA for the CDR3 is TGCGCCAGCAGCCCATTGGCGCGGGCAGATACGCAGTATTTT. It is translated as CASSPLARADTQYF. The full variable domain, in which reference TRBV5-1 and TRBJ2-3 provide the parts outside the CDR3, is KAGVTQTPRYLIKTRGQQVTLSCSPISGHRSVSWYQQTPGQGLQFLFEYFSETQRNKGNFPGRFSGRQFSNSRSEMNVSTLELGDSALYLCASSPLARADTQYFGPGTRLTVL.